This entry features one T cell receptor beta chain sequence. Its recognized antigen is unknown. Per-base qualities were not stored, and no clone one base away is much larger. The time point label here, explained by the study, means: human tissue collected at research (rapid) autopsy. Over an approximately three-year period, a research-autopsy study prospectively enrolled about 7 adult allo-HCT recipients who had steroid-refractory GVHD. Every GVHD patient had gastrointestinal GVHD and was given several lines of GVHD-directed therapy, and several of the GVHD patients also had skin involvement. Autopsy tissues, which were obtained after a median post-mortem interval of approximately 9.8 hours, included GI sites from esophagus to rectum, liver, skin and lymphoid organs including spleen. Autopsy specimens were bisected, with one portion flash-frozen in liquid nitrogen and the remainder formalin-fixed, and GI outer muscle layers were removed. Genomic DNA was extracted from frozen tissues using the Mag-Bind Blood & Tissue DNA HDQ 96 Kit on a Chemagic 360 or the DNeasy Blood & Tissue Kit. Extracted DNA was further purified with the Genomic DNA Clean & Concentrator-25 kit because of concern about red blood cell contamination.

The CDR3 numbers 16 residues from cysteine through phenylalanine. Only CDR3 DNA is held: 48 bases, read in frame from base 1. The germline V gene encodes CDR1 SEHNR and CDR2 FQNEAQ (reference sequence). Ends trimmed: V by 6 bases, J by 6 bases; bases unmatched to a gene: 16. The receptor library was made with the immunoSEQ multiplex PCR assay. Adaptive Biotechnologies performed TCRbeta CDR3 sequencing at survey depth and reported CDR3 sequences, V/J genes, productive frequency, and template counts. TCR beta CDR3 regions were amplified from genomic DNA instead of RNA. Concerning the study's data processing: Jensen-Shannon divergence was used to quantify pairwise repertoire overlap between tissues, with a value of 1 meaning complete divergence and a value of 0 meaning identical repertoires. Tissues were clustered by single-linkage agglomerative hierarchical clustering of pairwise JSD values and displayed as dendrograms. GLIPH2 was run on all patient samples with simulation_depth 1000, kmer_min_depth 3, cdr3_length_cutoff 8, keeping groups with more than two unique CDR3s. A standardized tissue-overlap score was generated by extrapolating Jaccard GLIPH-group overlap across patients to a standard repertoire size of 1000 clones. Linear mixed-effect models, with tissue included as a fixed effect and individual included as a random effect, were used to assess associations of diversity with clinical or experimental variables. Held by TCRdb, this immuneACCESS table contains in-frame sequences only and omits some clones. Under half of the omission traces to an unresolved V gene where checked; the cause of the rest is unknown. Clonal size and the V and J genes are those of that table, whereas D and trimming came from the DNA. Here the sample has 550 to 800 clones; under 50% occur a single time. The biggest ten clones account for 30% to 35% of the sample.

The entry originates in a study of tissue T cells after allogeneic stem cell transplantation (dated by TCRdb to 2022 to 2024). Context from the whole study: Grafts from donors were received by all GVHD patients, with several grafts being unmodified and three being CD34-selected to deplete T cells. The human arm was a prospective observational study without blinding or randomization. When multiple samples of a tissue were available, H&E sections were reviewed by a pathologist, and samples with histologically apparent lymphocytes were prioritized for sequencing. TCR beta repertoires were profiled across many tissues obtained from research autopsies of patients with and without GVHD, as well as in mouse models of GVHD.

Broader findings and caveats from the paper: Sampling depth was acknowledged as a limitation, and the patient cohort was both small and clinically heterogeneous. In both patients and mice, T cells from blood and spleen covered only a limited part of the TCR repertoire found in tissues. Which tissue TCRs were alloreactive or antigen-specific was not determined in the study, and some clones might have been persisting host cells. Within patients, how anatomically similar tissues were was a major factor shaping TCR repertoire composition, regardless of disease or transplant status. Only a few T cell clones appeared in more than one patient, yet motif-based clustering showed tissue-specific repertoire signatures that were shared between patients.

This receptor was identified in a female patient aged 40-70 years with steroid-refractory graft-versus-host disease after an allogeneic stem cell transplant. Some T cells may have been brought in with the graft after a transplant. The chain is assembled from TRBV7-9 and TRBJ2-7; TRBD2 aligns with 8 central bases. Here the sequenced sample was duodenal tissue, taken at autopsy. The base sequence is TGTGCCAGCAGGTCTTCCGGGACTAGGGTTTTCGGCGAGCAGTACTTC. The resulting protein is CASRSSGTRVFGEQYF.